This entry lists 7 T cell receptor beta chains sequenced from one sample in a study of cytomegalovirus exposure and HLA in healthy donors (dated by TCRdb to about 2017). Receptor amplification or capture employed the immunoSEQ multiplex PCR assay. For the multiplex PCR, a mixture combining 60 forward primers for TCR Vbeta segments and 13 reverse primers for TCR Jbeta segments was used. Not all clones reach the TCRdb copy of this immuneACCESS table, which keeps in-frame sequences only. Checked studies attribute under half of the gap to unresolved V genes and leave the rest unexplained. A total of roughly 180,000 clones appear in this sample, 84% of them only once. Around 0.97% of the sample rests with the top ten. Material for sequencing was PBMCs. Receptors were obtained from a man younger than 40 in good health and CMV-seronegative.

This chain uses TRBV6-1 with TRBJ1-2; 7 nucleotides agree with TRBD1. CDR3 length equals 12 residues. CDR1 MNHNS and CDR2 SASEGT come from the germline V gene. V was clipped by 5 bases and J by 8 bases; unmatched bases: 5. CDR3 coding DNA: TGTGCCAGCAGTCAGTTAGGGGGCGGCTACACCTTC. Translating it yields CASSQLGGGYTF.

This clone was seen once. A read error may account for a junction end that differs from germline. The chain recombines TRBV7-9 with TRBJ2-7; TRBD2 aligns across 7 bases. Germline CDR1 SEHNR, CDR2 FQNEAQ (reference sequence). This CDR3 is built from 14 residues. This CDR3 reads CSSSPSGLPYEQYF. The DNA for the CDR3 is TGTTCCAGCAGCCCTTCGGGACTACCTTACGAGCAGTACTTC.

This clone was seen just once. The CDR3 reads CATRQGRSYNEQFF. CDR3 DNA: TGTGCCACTAGACAGGGCCGCTCCTACAATGAGCAGTTCTTC. This sequence joins TRBV27 and TRBJ2-1; 7 positions agree with TRBD1. CDR3 length equals 14 residues. The germline gives CDR1 MNHEY, CDR2 SMNVEV (reference sequence). The J segment lost 0 bases and the V segment lost 10 bases, leaving 6 bases of the junction unmatched.

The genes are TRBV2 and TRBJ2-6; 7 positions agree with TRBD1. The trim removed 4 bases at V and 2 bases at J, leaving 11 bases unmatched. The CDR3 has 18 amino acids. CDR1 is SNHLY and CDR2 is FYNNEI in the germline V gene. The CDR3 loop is CASSGSGQRFAGANVLTF. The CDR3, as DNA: TGTGCCAGCAGTGGTTCGGGACAGAGATTCGCTGGGGCCAACGTCCTGACTTTC.

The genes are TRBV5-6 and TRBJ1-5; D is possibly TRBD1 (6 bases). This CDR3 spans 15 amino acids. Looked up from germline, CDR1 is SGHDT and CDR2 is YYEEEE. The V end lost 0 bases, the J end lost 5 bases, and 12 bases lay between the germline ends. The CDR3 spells CASSLAGQSDQPQHF. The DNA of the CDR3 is TGTGCCAGCAGCTTGGCCGGACAGTCGGATCAGCCCCAGCATTTT.

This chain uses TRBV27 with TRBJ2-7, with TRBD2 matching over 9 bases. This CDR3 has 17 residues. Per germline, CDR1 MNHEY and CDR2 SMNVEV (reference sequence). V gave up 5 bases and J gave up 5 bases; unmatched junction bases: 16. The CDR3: CASSPQTAAGGPNEQYF. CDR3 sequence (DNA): TGTGCCAGCAGTCCACAGACTGCGGCGGGAGGGCCAAACGAGCAGTACTTC.

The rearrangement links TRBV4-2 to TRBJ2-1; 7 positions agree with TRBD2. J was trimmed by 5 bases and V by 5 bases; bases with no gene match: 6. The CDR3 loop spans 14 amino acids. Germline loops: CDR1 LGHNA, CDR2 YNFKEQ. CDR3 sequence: CASSAGLGHNEQFF. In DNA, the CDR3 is TGTGCCAGCAGCGCCGGACTAGGCCACAATGAGCAGTTCTTC.